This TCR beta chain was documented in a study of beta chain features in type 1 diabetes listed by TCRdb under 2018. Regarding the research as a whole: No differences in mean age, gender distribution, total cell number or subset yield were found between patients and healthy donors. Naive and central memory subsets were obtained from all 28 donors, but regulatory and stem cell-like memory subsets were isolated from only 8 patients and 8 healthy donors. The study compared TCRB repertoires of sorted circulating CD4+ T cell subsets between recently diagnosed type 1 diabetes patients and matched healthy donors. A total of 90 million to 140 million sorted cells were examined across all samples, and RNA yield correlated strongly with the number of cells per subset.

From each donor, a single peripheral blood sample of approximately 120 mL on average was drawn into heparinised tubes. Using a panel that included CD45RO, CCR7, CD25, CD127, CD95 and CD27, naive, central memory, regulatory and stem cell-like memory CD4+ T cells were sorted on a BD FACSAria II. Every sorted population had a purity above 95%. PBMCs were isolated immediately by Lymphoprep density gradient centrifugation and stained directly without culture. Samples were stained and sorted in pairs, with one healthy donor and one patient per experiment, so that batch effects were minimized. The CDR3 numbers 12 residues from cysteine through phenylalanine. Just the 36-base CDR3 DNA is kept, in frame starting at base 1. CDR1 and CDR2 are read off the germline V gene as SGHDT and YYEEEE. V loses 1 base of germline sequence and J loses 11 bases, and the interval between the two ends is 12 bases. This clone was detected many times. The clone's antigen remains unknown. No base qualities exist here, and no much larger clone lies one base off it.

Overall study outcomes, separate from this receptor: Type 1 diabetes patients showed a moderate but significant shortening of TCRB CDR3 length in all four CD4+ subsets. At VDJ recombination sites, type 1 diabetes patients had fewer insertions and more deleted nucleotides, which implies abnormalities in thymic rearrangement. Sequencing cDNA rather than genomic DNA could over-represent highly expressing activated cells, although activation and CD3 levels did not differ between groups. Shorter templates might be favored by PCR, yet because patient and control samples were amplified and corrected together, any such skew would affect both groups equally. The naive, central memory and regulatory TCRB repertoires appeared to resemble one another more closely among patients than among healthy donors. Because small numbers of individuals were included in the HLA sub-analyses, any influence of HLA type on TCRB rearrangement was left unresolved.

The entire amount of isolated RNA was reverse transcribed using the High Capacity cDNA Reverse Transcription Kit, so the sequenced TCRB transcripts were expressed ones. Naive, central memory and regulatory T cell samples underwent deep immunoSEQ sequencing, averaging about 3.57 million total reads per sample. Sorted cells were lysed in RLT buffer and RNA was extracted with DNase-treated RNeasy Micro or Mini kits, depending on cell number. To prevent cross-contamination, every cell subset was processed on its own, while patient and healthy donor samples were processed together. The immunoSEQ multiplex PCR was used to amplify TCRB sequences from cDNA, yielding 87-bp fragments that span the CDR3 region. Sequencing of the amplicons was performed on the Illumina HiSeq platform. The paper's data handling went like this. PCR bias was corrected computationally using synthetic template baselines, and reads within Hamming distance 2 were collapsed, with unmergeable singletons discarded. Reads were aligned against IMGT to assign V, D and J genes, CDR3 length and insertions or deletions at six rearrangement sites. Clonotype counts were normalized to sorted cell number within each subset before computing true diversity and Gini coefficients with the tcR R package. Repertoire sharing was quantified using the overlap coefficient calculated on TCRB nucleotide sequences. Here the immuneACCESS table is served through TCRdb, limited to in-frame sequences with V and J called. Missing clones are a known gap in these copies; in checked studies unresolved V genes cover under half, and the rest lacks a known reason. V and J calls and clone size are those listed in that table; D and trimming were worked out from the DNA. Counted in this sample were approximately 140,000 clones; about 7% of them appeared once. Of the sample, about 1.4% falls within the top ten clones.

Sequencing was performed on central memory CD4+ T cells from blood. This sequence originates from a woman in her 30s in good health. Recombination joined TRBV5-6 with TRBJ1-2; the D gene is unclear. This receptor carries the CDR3 CASSLSDGAYTF. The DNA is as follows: TGTGCCAGCAGCTTGAGCGACGGAGCATACACCTTC.